This TCR beta chain was sequenced in a study of identifying expanded T cells in peripheral blood. Study outcomes and limitations: Differentially abundant clones: roughly 1.2 between replicates, 15 to 17 at 2 to 3 weeks, less than 20 at four. Approximately two-week clone count variance significantly increased as total template count grew.

A word on this clone: Its antigen is still unknown.

TCRdb's copy holds only in-frame clones and misses some; the assay was immunoSEQ multiplex PCR. The sample shows about 81,000 clones, 65% to 85% of them seen only once. This CDR3 is built from 14 residues. In germline, CDR1 is LNHNV, CDR2 YYDKDF (reference sequence). With V trimmed by 6 bases and J by 4 bases, 6 bases remained unmatched. Collection occurred without any documented infections or immune events in donors. This TCR derives from a person between 18 and 75 years old in good health. The sequencing input was blood. The J gene is TRBJ2-7, the V gene TRBV15; 10 nucleotides align to TRBD1. CDR3 sequence (DNA): TGTGCCACCAGGCGGGACAGGGGCCCTTACGAGCAGTACTTC. It yields the protein CATRRDRGPYEQYF.